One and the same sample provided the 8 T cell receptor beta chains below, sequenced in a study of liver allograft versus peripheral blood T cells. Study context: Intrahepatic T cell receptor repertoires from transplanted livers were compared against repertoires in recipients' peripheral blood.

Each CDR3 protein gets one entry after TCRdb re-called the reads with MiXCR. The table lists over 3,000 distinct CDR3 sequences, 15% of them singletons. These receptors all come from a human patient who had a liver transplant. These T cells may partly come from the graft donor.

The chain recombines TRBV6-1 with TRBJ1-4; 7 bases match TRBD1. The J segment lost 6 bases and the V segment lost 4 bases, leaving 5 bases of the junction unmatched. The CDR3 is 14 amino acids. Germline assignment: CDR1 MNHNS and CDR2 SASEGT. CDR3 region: CASSGWTGHEKLFF. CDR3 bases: TGTGCCAGCAGTGGCTGGACAGGCCATGAAAAACTGTTTTTT.

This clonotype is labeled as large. CDR3 DNA: TGCAGCGTTCAAGCAGGGGCCAATTCACCCCTCCACTTT. This translates into CSVQAGANSPLHF. J is TRBJ1-6 and V is TRBV29-1, with D perhaps matching TRBD1 (6 bases). Germline values: CDR1 SQVTM, CDR2 ANQGSEA. V dropped 5 bases and J dropped 7 bases, with 12 bases sitting between them. The CDR3 covers 13 residues. Using reference TRBV29-1 and TRBJ1-6 for the parts outside the CDR3, the full variable domain is SAVISQKPSRDICQRGTSLTIQCQVDSQVTMMFWYRQQPGQSLTLIATANQGSEATYESGFVIDKFPISRPNLTFSTLTVSNMSPEDSSIYLCSVQAGANSPLHFGNGTRLTVT.

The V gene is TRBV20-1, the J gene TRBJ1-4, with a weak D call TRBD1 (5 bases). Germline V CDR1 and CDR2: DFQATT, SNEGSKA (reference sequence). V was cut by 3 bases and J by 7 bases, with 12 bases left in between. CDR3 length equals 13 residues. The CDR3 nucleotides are TGCAGTGCTAGCTCGGGGGGTGGTGAAAAACTGTTTTTT. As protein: CSASSGGGEKLFF.

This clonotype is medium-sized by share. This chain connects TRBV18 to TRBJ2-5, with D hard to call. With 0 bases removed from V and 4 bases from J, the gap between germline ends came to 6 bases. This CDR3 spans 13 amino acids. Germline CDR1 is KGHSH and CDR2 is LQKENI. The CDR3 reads CASSPPASETQYF. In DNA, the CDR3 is TGTGCCAGCTCACCACCGGCTTCAGAGACCCAGTACTTC.

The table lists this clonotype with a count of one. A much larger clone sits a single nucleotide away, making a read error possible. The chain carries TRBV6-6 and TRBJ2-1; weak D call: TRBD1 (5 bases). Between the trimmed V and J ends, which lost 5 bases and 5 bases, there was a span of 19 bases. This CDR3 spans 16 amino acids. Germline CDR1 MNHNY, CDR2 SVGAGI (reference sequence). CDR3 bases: TGTGCCAGCAGTGACATTCCAGGGATGGTAGACAATGAGCAGTTCTTC. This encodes CASSDIPGMVDNEQFF.

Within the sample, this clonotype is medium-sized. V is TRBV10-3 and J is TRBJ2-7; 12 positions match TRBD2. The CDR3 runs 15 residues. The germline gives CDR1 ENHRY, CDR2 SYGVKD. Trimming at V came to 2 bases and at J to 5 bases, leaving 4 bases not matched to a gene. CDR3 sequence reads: CAISELAGGGNEQYF. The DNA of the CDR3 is TGTGCCATCAGTGAGCTAGCGGGAGGGGGTAACGAGCAGTACTTC.

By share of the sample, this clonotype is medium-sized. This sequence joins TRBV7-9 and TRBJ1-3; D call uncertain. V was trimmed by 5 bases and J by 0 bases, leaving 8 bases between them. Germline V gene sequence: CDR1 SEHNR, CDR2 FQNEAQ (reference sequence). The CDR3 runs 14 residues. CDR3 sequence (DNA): TGTGCCAGCAGCCGGTGGGACTCTGGAAACACCATATATTTT. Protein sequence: CASSRWDSGNTIYF.

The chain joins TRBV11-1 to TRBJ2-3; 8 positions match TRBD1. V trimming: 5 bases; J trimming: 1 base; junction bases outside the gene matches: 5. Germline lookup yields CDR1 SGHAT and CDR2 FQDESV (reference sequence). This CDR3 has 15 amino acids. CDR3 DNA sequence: TGTGCCAGCAGCCCCGGACAGGGTGGCACAGATACGCAGTATTTT. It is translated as CASSPGQGGTDTQYF.